The next 7 T cell receptor beta chains were all read from a single sample in a study of control samples from healthy donors and cancer patients. Using immunoSEQ multiplex PCR, the repertoire was profiled, and TCRdb retains in-frame clones only, with some absent. The sample shows about 130,000 clones, roughly 94% of them seen only once. The sample comprised PBMCs. The receptors here all came from a man between 60 and 70 years old with colorectal cancer.

This clone was seen just once. This sequence joins TRBV19 and TRBJ1-2; a weak D match, TRBD1 (6 bases). The CDR3 covers 16 residues. Per the germline V gene, CDR1 is LNHDA and CDR2 is SQIVND (reference sequence). Trimming stripped 5 bases from V and 4 bases from J, with 20 bases between. CDR3 DNA: TGTGCCAGTAGTGTGGACAGTCTCACCCCCCTCTATGGCTACACCTTC. Its protein product is CASSVDSLTPLYGYTF. Filled out from reference TRBV19 and TRBJ1-2, the complete variable domain reads DGGITQSPKYLFRKEGQNVTLSCEQNLNHDAMYWYRQDPGQGLRLIYYSQIVNDFQKGDIAEGYSVSREKKESFPLTVTSAQKNPTAFYLCASSVDSLTPLYGYTFGSGTRLTVV.

CDR3 sequence: CASSLGAGQFQETQYF. The CDR3 nucleotides are TGTGCCAGCAGCTTGGGAGCGGGACAGTTCCAAGAGACCCAGTACTTC. V usage is TRBV5-4 and J usage is TRBJ2-5; D may be TRBD1 or TRBD2 (7 bases each). This CDR3 is 16 amino acids long. V was shortened by 0 bases and J by 1 base, with 13 bases between the two germline ends. CDR1 is SGHNT and CDR2 is YYREEE in the germline V gene (reference sequence).

The chain employs TRBV6-5 and TRBJ1-6; D possibly corresponds to TRBD1 (5 bases). The CDR3 has 14 amino acids. Germline V lookup: CDR1 MNHEY, CDR2 SVGAGI. The V and J ends lost 6 bases and 8 bases respectively, with 14 bases between them. The CDR3: CASRGQGTYSPLHF. CDR3 sequence (DNA): TGTGCCAGCAGGGGGCAGGGTACTTATTCACCCCTCCACTTT.

The CDR3 DNA reads as TGTGCCAGCAGTTACTCCGAGGCTAATTCACCCCTCCACTTT. As protein: CASSYSEANSPLHF. This chain connects TRBV6-5 to TRBJ1-6; D gene uncertain. The V end was cut by 0 bases, the J end by 6 bases, with 6 bases between. The CDR3 is made up of 14 amino acids. CDR1 is MNHEY and CDR2 is SVGAGI in the germline V gene.

The chain carries TRBV3-1 (or the pseudogene TRBV3-2) and TRBJ2-3; unclear D gene. The CDR3 is 14 residues long. The V end lost 4 bases, the J end lost 0 bases, and 8 bases lay between the germline ends. Germline V gene data show CDR1 as LGHDT and CDR2 as YNNKEL (reference sequence). DNA of the CDR3: TGTGCCAGCAGCCGCGACGCAAGCACAGATACGCAGTATTTT. It yields the protein CASSRDASTDTQYF.

The chain combines TRBV2 with TRBJ1-5, with 7 bases that match TRBD1. This CDR3 spans 15 amino acids. With 8 bases clipped from V and 2 bases from J, the junction kept 9 bases outside the gene matches. The germline V gene encodes CDR1 SNHLY and CDR2 FYNNEI. CDR3 DNA: TGTGCCAGCTCTTTATCCGGGACAGGCAATCAGCCCCAGCATTTT. It encodes CASSLSGTGNQPQHF.

V and J are TRBV6-1 and TRBJ1-5, with 7 positions matching TRBD1. In germline, CDR1 is MNHNS, CDR2 SASEGT. With 6 bases clipped from V and 0 bases from J, the junction kept 2 bases outside the gene matches. The CDR3 consists of 14 residues. The CDR3 protein is CASSDRDSNQPQHF. The DNA of the CDR3 is TGTGCCAGCAGCGACAGGGATAGCAATCAGCCCCAGCATTTT.